These 18 T cell receptor beta chains share one sample of origin, sequenced in a study of blood T cell repertoires in COVID-19. Sequencing used immunoSEQ multiplex PCR; TCRdb keeps in-frame clones, though not all of them. This sample has a few hundred thousand clones; approximately 82% occur once, and the top ten carry about 1.2%. Material for sequencing was peripheral blood. The receptors derive from a woman aged 45 to 65 with acute or convalescent COVID-19.

This clone was seen just once. The gene calls are TRBV5-4 and TRBJ2-3, with 8 bases fitting TRBD2. V was pared by 3 bases and J by 5 bases, with 11 bases of the junction left unmatched. The V gene's germline CDR1 is SGHNT and CDR2 YYREEE (reference sequence). CDR3 length equals 16 residues. CDR3 DNA: TGTGCCAGCAGCTCTCCGGGAGCGGGGGCGGGAGATACGCAGTATTTT. It specifies CASSSPGAGAGDTQYF.

This clone was seen a single time. The CDR3 nucleotides are TGTGCCAGCAGTTCCGGACAGGGGGCGAGAAAACTGTTTTTT. Translated: CASSSGQGARKLFF. The gene calls are TRBV27 and TRBJ1-4, with TRBD1 identical over 11 bases. Looked up from germline, CDR1 is MNHEY and CDR2 is SMNVEV (reference sequence). The CDR3 consists of 14 residues. V trimming: 4 bases; J trimming: 10 bases; junction bases outside the gene matches: 5.

The gene calls are TRBV7-2 and TRBJ1-4; D remains unclear. Germline V gene lookup returns CDR1 SGHTA and CDR2 FQGNSA. V lost 5 bases and J 0 bases, leaving 13 bases between the germline ends. This CDR3 comprises 16 residues. CDR3 protein: CASSPSNEATNEKLFF. CDR3 in DNA: TGTGCCAGCAGCCCATCGAATGAGGCAACTAATGAAAAACTGTTTTTT.

This chain uses TRBV28 with TRBJ2-7; D remains unclear. V lost 3 bases to trimming and J lost 2 bases, with 11 bases between them. Germline CDR1 and CDR2: MDHEN and SYDVKM. The CDR3 has 14 amino acids. CDR3: CASSFPSAPYEQYF. As DNA, the CDR3 is TGTGCCAGCAGTTTTCCCAGTGCCCCCTACGAGCAGTACTTC.

This chain joins TRBV11-2 and TRBJ2-1; tentative D call: TRBD2 (5 bases). Germline CDR1 reads SGHAT; CDR2 reads FQNNGV. The V end lost 10 bases, the J end lost 4 bases, and 14 bases lay between the germline ends. This CDR3 spans 13 amino acids. CDR3 bases: TGTGCCACCTCTTCGGGATGGTACAATGAGCAGTTCTTC. This translates into CATSSGWYNEQFF. Supplemented by reference TRBV11-2 and TRBJ2-1, the full variable domain reads EAGVAQSPRYKIIEKRQSVAFWCNPISGHATLYWYQQILGQGPKLLIQFQNNGVVDDSQLPKDRFSAERLKGVDSTLKIQPAKLEDSAVYLCATSSGWYNEQFFGPGTRLTVL.

The genes are TRBV6-6 and TRBJ2-5, with 9 nucleotides matching TRBD1. V lost 6 bases to trimming and J lost 3 bases; unmatched junction nucleotides: 2. The CDR3 runs 13 residues. Germline CDR1 MNHNY, CDR2 SVGAGI (reference sequence). CDR3 protein: CASRRTGEETQYF. The CDR3 DNA sequence: TGTGCCAGCAGAAGGACAGGGGAAGAGACCCAGTACTTC.

The chain couples TRBV4-3 to TRBJ2-3; D may be TRBD1 (7 bases). Germline assignment: CDR1 LGHNA and CDR2 YSLEER. Deletions cut 0 bases from V and 2 bases from J, with 12 bases between. The CDR3 is 16 residues long. CDR3 amino acids: CASSQDAGQNTDTQYF. The CDR3 DNA reads as TGCGCCAGCAGCCAAGATGCGGGACAGAACACAGATACGCAGTATTTT.

This clone occurred a few times. This chain connects TRBV11-2 to TRBJ2-2; weak D call: TRBD2 (5 bases). Germline loops: CDR1 SGHAT, CDR2 FQNNGV. This CDR3 has 13 residues. Trimming stripped 6 bases from V and 7 bases from J, with 12 bases between. The CDR3 sequence is CASSSLRDGELFF. Here the CDR3 DNA reads TGTGCCAGCAGTTCACTGAGGGACGGGGAGCTGTTTTTT. Based on the CDR3 plus reference TRBV11-2 and TRBJ2-2, the full variable domain is EAGVAQSPRYKIIEKRQSVAFWCNPISGHATLYWYQQILGQGPKLLIQFQNNGVVDDSQLPKDRFSAERLKGVDSTLKIQPAKLEDSAVYLCASSSLRDGELFFGEGSRLTVL.

This rearrangement joins TRBV27 to TRBJ2-7; D not certain. The CDR3 is made up of 16 amino acids. V gave up 0 bases and J gave up 2 bases, with 14 bases separating them. CDR1 is MNHEY and CDR2 is SMNVEV in the germline V gene (reference sequence). CDR3 loop: CASSLSNPTGTYEQYF. CDR3 coding DNA: TGTGCCAGCAGTTTATCGAACCCGACTGGAACCTACGAGCAGTACTTC.

The chain couples TRBV18 to TRBJ2-7; D uncertain. The germline V gene encodes CDR1 KGHSH and CDR2 LQKENI. The CDR3 is made up of 15 amino acids. Deletions cut 2 bases from V and 5 bases from J, with 16 bases between. This chain's CDR3 is CASSPGLQVPHEQYF. The CDR3 DNA reads as TGTGCCAGCTCACCAGGGCTGCAGGTTCCCCACGAGCAGTACTTC.

The rearrangement joins TRBV5-1 to TRBJ1-3; D possibly corresponds to TRBD1 (5 bases). V shed 0 bases and J shed 2 bases, with 9 bases lying between them. This CDR3 contains 15 residues. Germline loops: CDR1 SGHRS, CDR2 YFSETQ. CDR3 loop: CASSLVGAAGNTIYF. The CDR3 bases are TGCGCCAGCAGCTTGGTAGGGGCAGCTGGAAACACCATATATTTT. Full variable domain (remainder filled in from reference TRBV5-1 and TRBJ1-3): KAGVTQTPRYLIKTRGQQVTLSCSPISGHRSVSWYQQTPGQGLQFLFEYFSETQRNKGNFPGRFSGRQFSNSRSEMNVSTLELGDSALYLCASSLVGAAGNTIYFGEGSWLTVV.

The V and J genes are TRBV6-5 and TRBJ2-3; a possible D gene is TRBD1 (6 bases). The CDR3 runs 14 residues. The V and J ends lost 0 bases and 2 bases respectively, with 6 bases between them. Germline lookup yields CDR1 MNHEY and CDR2 SVGAGI. Written as DNA, the CDR3 is TGTGCCAGCAGTTACTCGGGGGCCACAGATACGCAGTATTTT. This translates into CASSYSGATDTQYF.

V is TRBV5-4 and J is TRBJ2-2; 10 nucleotides match TRBD2. The germline V gene encodes CDR1 SGHNT and CDR2 YYREEE (reference sequence). The CDR3 contains 15 residues. The V segment lost 9 bases and the J segment 5 bases; nucleotides outside the gene matches: 10. CDR3 sequence reads: CATRSGGANTGELFF. CDR3 nucleotides: TGTGCCACCCGAAGCGGGGGGGCAAATACCGGGGAGCTGTTTTTT.

This clone showed up just a few times. V is TRBV30 and J is TRBJ1-5; no firm D call. Germline CDR1 GTSNPN, CDR2 SVGIG (reference sequence). The V end was cut by 1 base, the J end by 4 bases, with 8 bases between. The CDR3 extends over 13 amino acids. For the CDR3, the DNA is TGTGCCTGGAGTGGAGGATTGAATCAGCCCCAGCATTTT. Its translation is CAWSGGLNQPQHF.

The V and J genes are TRBV7-3 and TRBJ2-5; D may be TRBD1 (5 bases). Per germline, CDR1 SGHTA and CDR2 FQGTGA. Trimming stripped 3 bases from V and 0 bases from J, with 5 bases between. The length of the CDR3 is 13 residues. CDR3: CASSFRDQETQYF. CDR3 sequence (DNA): TGTGCCAGCAGCTTCAGGGACCAAGAGACCCAGTACTTC.

The genes are TRBV24-1 and TRBJ2-4; 12 bases agree with TRBD2. Germline V gene lookup returns CDR1 KGHDR and CDR2 SFDVKD. The ends lost 4 bases at V and 0 bases at J; junction bases unmatched: 3. The CDR3 spans 17 residues. For the CDR3, the DNA is TGTGCCACCAGTGACGGACTAGCGGGACAAGCCAAAAACATTCAGTACTTC. Protein sequence: CATSDGLAGQAKNIQYF.

Comments on this clone: The junction differs from germline at one of its ends, possibly a read error. The rearrangement uses TRBV6-5 and TRBJ2-3, with D perhaps TRBD1 (6 bases). Germline-derived CDR1 and CDR2 are MNHEY and SVGAGI. This CDR3 region has 16 residues. This chain's CDR3 is CASSYYRAPITDTQYF. The CDR3 bases are TGTGCCAGCAGCTACTACAGGGCCCCTATCACAGATACGCAGTATTTT.

DNA of the CDR3: TGTGCCAGCAGTTACTCAGGGACAGGTGGGAACACTGAAGCTTTCTTT. Amino acids: CASSYSGTGGNTEAFF. This rearrangement joins TRBV6-5 to TRBJ1-1; TRBD1 matches at 8 bases. The J segment lost 1 base and the V segment lost 0 bases, leaving 4 bases of the junction unmatched. The V gene's germline CDR1 is MNHEY and CDR2 SVGAGI. The CDR3 has 16 residues.